These T cell receptor beta chains were read from a single sample in a study of blood T cell repertoires in COVID-19. Profiling relied on immunoSEQ multiplex PCR, and the TCRdb table lists in-frame clones only, not all of them. The sample has roughly 150,000 clones; around 73% are singletons. Sequenced sample: peripheral blood. Receptors originate from a man between 60 and 75 years old who had recovered from COVID-19. The CDR3 runs from the conserved cysteine through the conserved F or W. D genes are given only for firm matches. Part of the rows lack a size; the others show once, few, many or a class for expanded clones.

D,V,size,J,CDR3,DNA
.,TRBV2,many,TRBJ2-2,CASRGIGGRRTGELFF,TGTGCCAGCAGGGGGATCGGGGGGCGACGGACCGGGGAGCTGTTTTTT
.,TRBV6-2/TRBV6-3,.,TRBJ1-1,CASSWQSNTEAFF,TGTGCCAGCAGTTGGCAGTCTAACACTGAAGCTTTCTTT
TRBD2,TRBV5-4,few,TRBJ2-3,CASSAGLGVDTQYF,TGTGCCAGCAGCGCGGGACTAGGGGTGGATACGCAGTATTTT
.,TRBV5-1,.,TRBJ2-7,CASSPEGPGPYEQYF,TGCGCCAGCAGCCCGGAGGGGCCAGGTCCCTACGAGCAGTACTTC
.,TRBV29-1,.,TRBJ2-7,CSVARGPSRGYEQYF,TGCAGCGTTGCCCGGGGACCTTCCAGGGGCTACGAGCAGTACTTC
.,TRBV19,.,TRBJ1-4,CASSTSRTRATNEKLFF,TGTGCCAGTAGTACCTCAAGGACAAGGGCAACTAATGAAAAACTGTTTTTT
.,TRBV6-6,few,TRBJ1-1,CASNPGGLGTEAFF,TGTGCCAGCAACCCTGGAGGGCTCGGCACTGAAGCTTTCTTT
TRBD1,TRBV28,.,TRBJ1-5,CASRTGGEPQHF,TGTGCCAGCAGGACAGGGGGGGAGCCCCAGCATTTT
TRBD1,TRBV7-3,.,TRBJ2-1,CASSRPTGGNEQFF,TGTGCCAGCAGCCGCCCGACAGGGGGCAATGAGCAGTTCTTC
.,TRBV7-2,.,TRBJ1-1,CASSSRTVHEAFF,TGTGCCAGCAGCTCCAGGACAGTCCATGAAGCTTTCTTT
TRBD1,TRBV5-1,.,TRBJ2-7,CASSWDRRSYEQYF,TGCGCCAGCAGCTGGGACAGGCGATCCTACGAGCAGTACTTC
.,TRBV4-3,once,TRBJ2-5,CASSQERVSTYRQETQYF,TGCGCCAGCAGCCAAGAGAGGGTCAGCACTTATCGGCAAGAGACCCAGTACTTC
.,TRBV5-1,.,TRBJ2-2,CASSFSTTNTGELFF,TGCGCCAGCAGCTTCAGCACTACGAACACCGGGGAGCTGTTTTTT
.,TRBV6-2/TRBV6-3,.,TRBJ2-7,CASSLLARSSEQYF,TGTGCCAGCAGCCTGCTTGCGAGGTCCAGCGAGCAGTACTTC
.,TRBV6-6,.,TRBJ2-2,CASSLHPLTGELFF,TGTGCCAGCAGTTTACACCCTCTCACCGGGGAGCTGTTTTTT
.,TRBV25-1,.,TRBJ2-5,CASSEYRGGKTQYF,TGTGCCAGCAGTGAATACCGGGGTGGGAAGACCCAGTACTTC
TRBD1,TRBV4-2,.,TRBJ2-7,CASSRDRGSYEQYF,TGTGCCAGCAGCCGGGACAGAGGATCCTACGAGCAGTACTTC
.,TRBV5-1,once,TRBJ2-2,CASSLLAGDTGELFF,TGCGCCAGCAGCTTGCTCGCAGGGGACACCGGGGAGCTGTTTTTT
TRBD2,TRBV7-8,.,TRBJ2-7,CASRISGRTYEQYF,TGTGCCAGCAGAATTAGCGGGAGGACGTACGAGCAGTACTTC
.,TRBV19,.,TRBJ1-1,CASSNSFDNTEAFF,TGTGCCAGTAGCAACAGCTTTGATAACACTGAAGCTTTCTTT
.,TRBV6-6,.,TRBJ2-5,CASSYPTHAGKTQYF,TGTGCCAGCAGTTACCCGACTCATGCAGGGAAGACCCAGTACTTC
TRBD1,TRBV19,.,TRBJ1-2,CASNRQGADGYTF,TGTGCCAGTAACCGGCAGGGGGCGGATGGCTACACCTTC
.,TRBV14,.,TRBJ2-2,CASSPRGTGELFF,TGTGCCAGCAGCCCTCGGGGCACCGGGGAGCTGTTTTTT
TRBD1,TRBV11-1,.,TRBJ2-1,CASSLEGQGMNEQFF,TGTGCCAGCAGCTTAGAGGGACAGGGTATGAATGAGCAGTTCTTC
.,TRBV7-8,.,TRBJ1-2,CASSLGTSNYGYTF,TGTGCCAGCAGCTTAGGGACTTCTAACTATGGCTACACCTTC
.,TRBV9,.,TRBJ1-3,CASSVLGQDTIYF,TGTGCCAGCAGCGTTCTTGGACAAGACACCATATATTTT
.,TRBV28,.,TRBJ1-4,CASSFEQGNEKLFF,TGTGCCAGCAGTTTTGAACAGGGTAATGAAAAACTGTTTTTT
.,TRBV4-2,.,TRBJ2-7,CASSPQGGEQYF,TGTGCCAGCAGCCCACAGGGCGGCGAGCAGTACTTC
.,TRBV5-1,.,TRBJ1-2,CASSLAPSEAYGYTF,TGCGCCAGCAGCTTGGCTCCGTCGGAGGCCTATGGCTACACCTTC
.,TRBV23-1,.,TRBJ1-5,CARGFTGLYQPQHF,TGCGCCAGGGGTTTTACAGGTCTGTATCAGCCCCAGCATTTT
.,TRBV5-1,.,TRBJ2-5,CASRRALTETQYF,TGCGCCAGCAGACGAGCCCTAACGGAGACCCAGTACTTC
TRBD1,TRBV30,.,TRBJ1-2,CAWSVGTGRLGYTF,TGTGCCTGGAGTGTAGGGACAGGGAGACTGGGCTACACCTTC
.,TRBV7-2,few,TRBJ1-4,CASSPAFGGDEKLFF,TGTGCCAGCAGCCCCGCGTTCGGGGGGGATGAAAAACTGTTTTTT
.,TRBV29-1,.,TRBJ1-5,CSVGEGGQPQHF,TGCAGCGTTGGGGAGGGAGGTCAGCCCCAGCATTTT
.,TRBV11-2,.,TRBJ1-5,CASSLGNTPGQPQHF,TGTGCCAGCAGCTTAGGTAACACCCCCGGGCAGCCCCAGCATTTT
.,TRBV10-1,.,TRBJ1-5,CASSGTGQSPRHENQPQHF,TGCGCCAGCAGTGGGACCGGACAGTCCCCACGTCATGAGAATCAGCCCCAGCATTTT
TRBD2,TRBV7-8,.,TRBJ2-1,CASRGGSNYNEQFF,TGTGCCAGCAGAGGCGGGAGTAACTACAATGAGCAGTTCTTC
.,TRBV7-2,.,TRBJ2-3,CASSLQPGSTDTQYF,TGTGCCAGCAGCTTACAGCCGGGAAGCACAGATACGCAGTATTTT
.,TRBV7-9,.,TRBJ2-3,CASSRGRDTQYF,TGTGCCAGCAGCCGGGGGAGAGATACGCAGTATTTT
.,TRBV19,.,TRBJ1-4,CASSIAGSGGEKLFF,TGTGCCAGTAGTATCGCGGGCAGTGGAGGGGAAAAACTGTTTTTT
TRBD1,TRBV5-1,.,TRBJ1-5,CASSTGTDSNQPQHF,TGCGCCAGCAGCACCGGGACAGACAGCAATCAGCCCCAGCATTTT
.,TRBV9,few,TRBJ2-2,CASSVAPLVPGELFF,TGTGCCAGCAGCGTAGCTCCCCTAGTGCCCGGGGAGCTGTTTTTT
.,TRBV29-1,few,TRBJ1-1,CSVERGRETEAFF,TGCAGCGTTGAAAGGGGAAGAGAGACTGAAGCTTTCTTT
.,TRBV7-2,.,TRBJ1-2,CASSLNRNGYTF,TGTGCCAGCAGCTTAAACAGAAATGGCTACACCTTC
TRBD2,TRBV19,once,TRBJ2-1,CASAVAGGRNEQFF,TGTGCCAGCGCTGTAGCGGGGGGAAGGAATGAGCAGTTCTTC
TRBD2,TRBV5-8,.,TRBJ2-2,CASRAGLANTGELFF,TGTGCCAGCAGGGCGGGACTAGCGAACACCGGGGAGCTGTTTTTT
.,TRBV6-1,.,TRBJ1-3,CASSPSGNTIYF,TGTGCCAGCAGTCCATCCGGGAACACCATATATTTT
.,TRBV10-3,.,TRBJ1-5,CAISEGAGDSNQPQHF,TGTGCCATCAGTGAGGGGGCAGGGGATAGCAATCAGCCCCAGCATTTT
TRBD2,TRBV28,.,TRBJ2-5,CASSPRTSGRETQYF,TGTGCCAGCAGTCCGAGGACTAGCGGGCGAGAGACCCAGTACTTC
TRBD1,TRBV27,few,TRBJ1-2,CASRRTGDDAYTF,TGTGCCAGCAGACGGACAGGTGACGATGCCTACACCTTC
TRBD1,TRBV20-1,.,TRBJ1-2,CSASRLGDRGANYGYTF,TGCAGTGCTAGTCGCCTCGGGGACAGGGGGGCTAACTATGGCTACACCTTC
TRBD2,TRBV25-1,.,TRBJ2-1,CASQQGLFPVNEQFF,TGTGCCAGCCAGCAGGGACTATTCCCCGTCAATGAGCAGTTCTTC
.,TRBV5-8,.,TRBJ1-1,CASTPPGIEAFF,TGTGCCAGCACCCCCCCGGGGATTGAAGCTTTCTTT
TRBD1,TRBV2,.,TRBJ1-5,CASSGGQSNQPQHF,TGTGCCTCCAGTGGGGGACAGAGCAATCAGCCCCAGCATTTT
TRBD1,TRBV24-1,.,TRBJ2-6,CATSDRTLPRDRDPGANVLTF,TGTGCCACCAGTGACCGAACGCTCCCCCGGGACAGGGACCCTGGGGCCAACGTCCTGACTTTC
.,TRBV28,once,TRBJ2-1,CATQDRPSFGQFF,TGTGCCACCCAGGACAGACCCTCTTTTGGGCAGTTCTTC
TRBD1,TRBV4-3,.,TRBJ2-1,CASSQSGGYGINEQFF,TGCGCCAGCAGCCAATCAGGGGGCTACGGCATCAATGAGCAGTTCTTC
.,TRBV30,.,TRBJ1-4,CAWSPRGGTNEKLFF,TGTGCCTGGAGTCCTCGGGGGGGGACTAATGAAAAACTGTTTTTT
TRBD2,TRBV12-5,.,TRBJ2-1,CASGSLLAGFPNEQFF,TGTGCTAGTGGTTCCCTACTAGCGGGATTCCCCAATGAGCAGTTCTTC
.,TRBV6-6,.,TRBJ1-3,CASSYEGGPPGNTIYF,TGTGCCAGCAGTTATGAGGGAGGGCCCCCTGGAAACACCATATATTTT